One and the same sample provided the 22 T cell receptor beta chains below, sequenced in a study of Graves' ophthalmopathy and Graves' hyperthyroidism. The TCR beta CDR3 regions underwent amplification from RNA transcripts. First-round RT-PCR used HTBI primers; second-round multiplex PCR followed. One entry per CDR3 protein results from TCRdb running MiXCR on the multiplex PCR reads. The sample records around 1.1 million distinct CDR3 sequences, 35% to 45% being singletons. The specimen sequenced was peripheral blood or thyroid tissue (not recorded which). The origin of the receptors is an adult man with Graves' hyperthyroidism.

This clonotype was seen only a few times. The V gene is TRBV19, the J gene TRBJ2-5; 7 bases fit TRBD2. The germline CDR1 and CDR2 sequences are LNHDA and SQIVND (reference sequence). The CDR3 covers 15 residues. J gave up 1 base and V 8 bases, and 10 bases lay outside the gene matches. CDR3 amino acids: CASPRREAGQETQYF. The CDR3 DNA is TGTGCCAGTCCACGACGGGAGGCGGGCCAAGAGACCCAGTACTTC.

DNA for the CDR3: TGTGCCAGCAGCTTTACTTTTAGGGAGACCCAGTACTTC. Translated, it gives CASSFTFRETQYF. V is TRBV6-5 and J is TRBJ2-5; D is unclear. This CDR3 has 13 amino acids. V was trimmed by 6 bases and J by 5 bases, leaving 13 bases between them. The germline CDR1 and CDR2 sequences are MNHEY and SVGAGI.

DNA of the CDR3: TGTGCCAGTAAACAGCGGGGGGCTAGCACCGGGGAGCTGTTTTTT. Its protein product is CASKQRGASTGELFF. The chain uses TRBV19 and TRBJ2-2; 9 bases line up with TRBD2. The CDR3 contains 15 residues. Losses at the gene ends were 7 bases for V and 4 bases for J; bases not matched to a gene: 7. The germline CDR1 and CDR2 sequences are LNHDA and SQIVND (reference sequence).

This clonotype was seen only a few times. This may be a read error: a much more frequent sequence differs by one nucleotide. The chain is built from TRBV7-8 and TRBJ1-5; TRBD1 might be the D (5 bases). V dropped 1 base and J dropped 9 bases, with 10 bases sitting between them. Germline lookup yields CDR1 SGHVS and CDR2 FQNEAQ. There are 13 residues in the CDR3. The CDR3 here is CASSLGQLRPQHF. The CDR3 DNA reads as TGTGCCAGCAGCTTAGGACAGCTTCGGCCCCAGCATTTT.

The rearrangement links TRBV10-3 to TRBJ1-4; 11 bases line up with TRBD1. V was pared by 2 bases and J by 6 bases, with 5 bases of the junction left unmatched. This CDR3 comprises 16 residues. Germline V gene sequence: CDR1 ENHRY, CDR2 SYGVKD. This chain's CDR3 is CAISEVPGQGDEKLFF. The CDR3 nucleotides are TGTGCCATCAGTGAGGTCCCGGGACAGGGGGATGAAAAACTGTTTTTT.

In regard to this clonotype: The junction differs from germline at one of its ends, possibly a read error. The chain is built from TRBV7-9 and TRBJ2-3; 9 bases match TRBD1. The germline CDR1 and CDR2 sequences are SEHNR and FQNEAQ (reference sequence). CDR3 length: 16 residues. The CDR3 sequence: CASSQNRDRVGDTQYF. The CDR3 DNA is TGCGCCAGCAGCCAAAACCGGGACAGGGTGGGGGATACGCAGTATTTT.

The chain carries TRBV12-3 or TRBV12-4 and TRBJ1-1, with 9 bases lining up with TRBD1. V gave up 6 bases and J gave up 8 bases; unmatched junction bases: 10. This CDR3 is 14 amino acids long. The CDR3 DNA reads as TGTGCCAGCAGGCTAGGGGGGACAGGGCGAGAAGCTTTCTTT. Protein product: CASRLGGTGREAFF.

The CDR3 loop is CASSPQWGQPQHF. CDR3 DNA: TGTGCCAGCAGCCCACAATGGGGGCAGCCCCAGCATTTT. The chain carries TRBV7-2 and TRBJ1-5, with D tentatively TRBD1 (5 bases). In germline, CDR1 is SGHTA, CDR2 FQGNSA. The CDR3 covers 13 residues. V lost 5 bases and J 7 bases, leaving 12 bases between the germline ends.

In regard to this clonotype: The junction and the germline gene differ at one end; a read error may be behind it. The rearrangement links TRBV10-3 to TRBJ1-3; 7 nucleotides line up with TRBD1. The CDR3 length is 12 residues. Germline CDR1 is ENHRY and CDR2 is SYGVKD. DNA for the CDR3: TGTGCCATCAGACCGTCGACAGGGTCGTCCTCCTTT. This translates into CAIRPSTGSSSF.

In this sample, this clonotype turned up many times. The J gene is TRBJ2-5, the V gene TRBV4-1; weak D call: TRBD1 (6 bases). Looked up from germline, CDR1 is MGHRA and CDR2 is YSYEKL. The CDR3 totals 16 residues. The V and J ends lost 0 bases and 5 bases respectively, with 16 bases between them. The chain's CDR3 is CASSQDGAGAGETQYF. CDR3 coding DNA: TGCGCCAGCAGCCAAGATGGGGCAGGGGCTGGGGAGACCCAGTACTTC.

The chain uses TRBV11-2 and TRBJ1-4, with D perhaps TRBD1 (5 bases). The CDR3 has 15 residues. CDR1 is SGHAT, CDR2 FQNNGV, per germline. Trimming took 4 bases from V and 4 from J, leaving 13 bases between them. CDR3 in amino acids: CASSSTWGNNEKLFF. Written as DNA, the CDR3 is TGTGCCAGCAGCTCAACGTGGGGGAATAATGAAAAACTGTTTTTT.

This clonotype showed up just a few times. An end of the junction does not agree with germline; a read error may underlie this. The rearrangement links TRBV10-2 to TRBJ2-6, with D perhaps TRBD2 (5 bases). The CDR3 spans 16 residues. The germline V gene has CDR1 WSHSY and CDR2 SAAADI. The CDR3 loop is CASSPLVGSGANVLTF. The CDR3 nucleotides are TGTGCCAGCAGCCCACTAGTCGGCTCTGGGGCCAACGTCCTGACTTTC.

With respect to this clonotype: This sequence may be a read error, since a much larger clone differs from it by one base. CDR3 loop: CASSQDGVDPEAFF. The CDR3 DNA reads TGTGCCAGCAGCCAGGACGGAGTGGATCCTGAAGCTTTCTTT. The chain couples TRBV14 to TRBJ1-1; D not resolved. From germline, CDR1 is SGHDN and CDR2 FVKESK. The CDR3 has 14 amino acids. V lost 3 bases to trimming and J lost 6 bases, with 14 bases between them.

This clonotype appeared a few times. The junction and the germline gene differ at one end; a read error may be behind it. The chain combines TRBV10-3 with TRBJ2-7; unclear D gene. The germline gives CDR1 ENHRY, CDR2 SYGVKD. The CDR3 runs 15 residues. The CDR3 nucleotides read TGTGCCAGCAGTTTACGGACGGGCCTCTCCTACGAGCAGTACTTC. As protein: CASSLRTGLSYEQYF.

The gene calls are TRBV5-6 and TRBJ1-6; perhaps TRBD1 as D (5 bases). Between the trimmed V and J ends, which lost 2 bases and 9 bases, there was a span of 9 bases. CDR1 and CDR2 from the germline V gene are SGHDT and YYEEEE. CDR3 size: 13 residues. The CDR3 DNA is TGTGCCAGCAGCTTAGGCAGGGCTTCACCCCTCCACTTT. Protein product: CASSLGRASPLHF.

The V gene is TRBV30, the J gene TRBJ2-5; 7 positions match TRBD2. Per germline, CDR1 GTSNPN and CDR2 SVGIG (reference sequence). V gave up 3 bases and J gave up 3 bases; unmatched junction bases: 1. The CDR3 covers 12 residues. DNA of the CDR3: TGTGCCTGGAGGCTAGCGGAAGAGACCCAGTACTTC. Its protein is CAWRLAEETQYF. Together with reference TRBV30 and TRBJ2-5, the CDR3 gives the full variable domain: SQTIHQWPATLVQPVGSPLSLECTVEGTSNPNLYWYRQAAGRGLQLLFYSVGIGQISSEVPQNLSASRPQDRQFILSSKKLLLSDSGFYLCAWRLAEETQYFGPGTRLLVL.

The chain combines TRBV5-1 with TRBJ2-2; the D gene could be TRBD1 or TRBD2 (5 bases each). Trimming took 2 bases from V and 0 from J, leaving 17 bases between them. The CDR3 loop spans 18 amino acids. Germline V CDR1 and CDR2: SGHRS, YFSETQ. The CDR3 coding sequence is TGCGCCAGCAGCTTAGGGACGCGGTTCGCGACGAACACCGGGGAGCTGTTTTTT. The encoded protein is CASSLGTRFATNTGELFF. Complete variable domain (other parts from reference TRBV5-1 and TRBJ2-2): KAGVTQTPRYLIKTRGQQVTLSCSPISGHRSVSWYQQTPGQGLQFLFEYFSETQRNKGNFPGRFSGRQFSNSRSEMNVSTLELGDSALYLCASSLGTRFATNTGELFFGEGSRLTVL.

The chain couples TRBV5-1 to TRBJ1-1, with unresolved D. From germline, CDR1 is SGHRS and CDR2 YFSETQ. The CDR3 is 13 amino acids. With 4 bases removed from V and 1 base from J, the gap between germline ends came to 8 bases. The CDR3 sequence is CASSRRWNTEAFF. In nucleotides, the CDR3 is TGCGCCAGCAGCCGGCGGTGGAACACTGAAGCTTTCTTT.

This rearrangement joins TRBV12-3 or TRBV12-4 to TRBJ1-5; TRBD1 agrees at 7 bases. The CDR3 has 15 residues. Trimming at V came to 5 bases and at J to 1 base, leaving 5 bases not matched to a gene. This chain's CDR3 is CASSELQGSNQPQHF. The CDR3 coding sequence is TGTGCCAGCAGTGAACTACAGGGGAGCAATCAGCCCCAGCATTTT.

This clonotype was observed a handful of times. A clone one base away is much larger, so this may be a read error. CDR3 residues: CASSVSSGSSYGQYF. DNA for the CDR3: TGTGCCAGCAGCGTCAGTAGCGGGAGCTCCTACGGGCAGTACTTC. This chain joins TRBV7-4 and TRBJ2-7; 9 nucleotides line up with TRBD2. This CDR3 is built from 15 residues. Germline V lookup: CDR1 SGHVT, CDR2 SQSDAQ.

Comments on this clonotype: As the CDR3 is not closed by the conserved phenylalanine or tryptophan, this likely results from a read error. The chain employs TRBV25-1 and TRBJ2-7, with D possibly matching TRBD2 (6 bases). The germline V gene has CDR1 MGHDK and CDR2 SYGVNS. CDR3 length: 15 amino acids. CDR3 region: CATSDPRRGSYEQYL. The CDR3 DNA sequence: TGTGCCACCAGTGATCCCCGCCGGGGGTCCTACGAGCAGTACCTC.

The chain links TRBV5-5 to TRBJ2-7; the D gene is possibly TRBD1 (7 bases). Germline V CDR1 and CDR2: SGHKS, YYEKEE (reference sequence). This CDR3 comprises 15 residues. The V end was cut by 6 bases, the J end by 0 bases, with 16 bases between. The CDR3 DNA reads as TGTGCCAGCATCCGAGGAGGGGGCGCCTCCTACGAGCAGTACTTC. Translation: CASIRGGGASYEQYF.